There are many counts of the clone carrying this T cell receptor (beta chain). TCRdb reprocessed the RT-PCR reads with MiXCR, giving one entry per CDR3 protein. The table has about 680,000 distinct CDR3 sequences, 14% seen once. Trimming took 4 bases from V and 5 from J, leaving 26 bases between them. CDR3 length: 18 residues. Looked up from germline, CDR1 is LGHNA and CDR2 is YSLEER. This receptor was identified in a female donor in good health, serving as a healthy control. This chain uses TRBV4-3 with TRBJ2-5, with D maybe TRBD2 (7 bases). Sequencing input: memory CD4+ T cells from blood. In DNA, the CDR3 is TGCGCCAGCAGCCGAGGGCGAGTGAGGGGGAGGGAGGCGGAGACCCAGTACTTC. This translates into CASSRGRVRGREAETQYF.